This TCR beta chain was observed in a study of beta chain features in type 1 diabetes. The overall study: The examined sorted cells totaled 107,917,701 across samples. Notes on the study in general: Shortening that was moderate but significant affected the TCRB CDR3s of Type 1 diabetes patients in all four CD4+ subsets.

Expressed TCRB transcripts were sequenced after all isolated RNA was converted to cDNA. The method was immunoSEQ multiplex PCR; TCRdb's version includes in-frame clones alone and lacks a portion of them. The sample consists of roughly 230,000 clones, roughly 11% of them appearing once. This clone was seen a handful of times. Its antigen remains unknown. Germline lookup yields CDR1 LGHNA and CDR2 YSLEER. This CDR3 region has 14 residues. Deletions cut 4 bases from V and 6 bases from J, with 13 bases between. Sequenced: naive CD4+ T cells from blood. This clonotype was sampled from a man aged 25 to 40 with type 1 diabetes. The genes are TRBV4-3 and TRBJ1-5, with D possibly TRBD1 on 6 matching bases. The CDR3: CASSREAGAQPQHF. CDR3 sequence (DNA): TGCGCCAGCAGCCGCGAGGCAGGGGCTCAGCCCCAGCATTTT.